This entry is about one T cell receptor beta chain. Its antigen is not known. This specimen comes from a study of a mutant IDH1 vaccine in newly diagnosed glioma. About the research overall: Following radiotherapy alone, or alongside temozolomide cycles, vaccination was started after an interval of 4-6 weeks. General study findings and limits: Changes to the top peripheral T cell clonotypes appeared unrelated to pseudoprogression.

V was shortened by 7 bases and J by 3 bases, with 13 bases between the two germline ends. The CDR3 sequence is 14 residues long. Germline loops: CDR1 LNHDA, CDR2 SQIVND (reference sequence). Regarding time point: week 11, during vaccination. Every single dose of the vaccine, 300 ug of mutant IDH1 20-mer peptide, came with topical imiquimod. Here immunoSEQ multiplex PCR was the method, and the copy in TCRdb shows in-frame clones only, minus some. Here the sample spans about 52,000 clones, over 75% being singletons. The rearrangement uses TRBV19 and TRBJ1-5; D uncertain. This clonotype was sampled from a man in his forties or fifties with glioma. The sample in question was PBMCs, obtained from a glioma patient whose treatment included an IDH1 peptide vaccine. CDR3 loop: CASIEAGYNQPQHF. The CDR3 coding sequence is TGTGCCAGTATTGAGGCTGGCTACAATCAGCCCCAGCATTTT. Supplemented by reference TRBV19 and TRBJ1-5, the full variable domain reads DGGITQSPKYLFRKEGQNVTLSCEQNLNHDAMYWYRQDPGQGLRLIYYSQIVNDFQKGDIAEGYSVSREKKESFPLTVTSAQKNPTAFYLCASIEAGYNQPQHFGDGTRLSIL.